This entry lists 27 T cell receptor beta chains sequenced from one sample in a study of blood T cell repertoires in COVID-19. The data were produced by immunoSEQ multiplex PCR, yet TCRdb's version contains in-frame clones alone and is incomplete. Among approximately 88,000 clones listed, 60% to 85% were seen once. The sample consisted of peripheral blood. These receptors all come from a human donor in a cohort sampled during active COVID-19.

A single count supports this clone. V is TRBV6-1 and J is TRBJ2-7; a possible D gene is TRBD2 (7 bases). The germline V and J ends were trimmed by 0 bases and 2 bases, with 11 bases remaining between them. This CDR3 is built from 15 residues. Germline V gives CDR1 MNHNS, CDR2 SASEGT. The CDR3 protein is CASSEAGGLAYEQYF. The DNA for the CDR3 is TGTGCCAGCAGTGAAGCGGGGGGGCTAGCCTACGAGCAGTACTTC.

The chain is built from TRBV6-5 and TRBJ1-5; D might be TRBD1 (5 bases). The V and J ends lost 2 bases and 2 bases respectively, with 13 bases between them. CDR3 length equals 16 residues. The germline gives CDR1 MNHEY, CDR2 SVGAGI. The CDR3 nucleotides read TGTGCCAGCAGTTACACCCAAAAAGGGGGCAATCAGCCCCAGCATTTT. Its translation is CASSYTQKGGNQPQHF.

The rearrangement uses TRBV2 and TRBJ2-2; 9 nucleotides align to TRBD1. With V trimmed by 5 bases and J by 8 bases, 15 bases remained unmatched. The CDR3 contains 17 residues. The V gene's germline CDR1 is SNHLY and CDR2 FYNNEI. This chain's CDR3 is CASSNSGTGQKEGELFF. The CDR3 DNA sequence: TGTGCCAGCAGTAATTCCGGGACAGGGCAGAAAGAAGGGGAGCTGTTTTTT.

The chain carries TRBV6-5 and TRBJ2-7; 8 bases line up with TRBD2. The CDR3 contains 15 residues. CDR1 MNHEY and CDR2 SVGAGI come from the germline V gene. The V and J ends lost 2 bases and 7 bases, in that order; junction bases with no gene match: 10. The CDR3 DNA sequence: TGTGCCAGCAGTTACAAATCTAGCGGGCCGTCAGAGCAGTACTTC. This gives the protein CASSYKSSGPSEQYF.

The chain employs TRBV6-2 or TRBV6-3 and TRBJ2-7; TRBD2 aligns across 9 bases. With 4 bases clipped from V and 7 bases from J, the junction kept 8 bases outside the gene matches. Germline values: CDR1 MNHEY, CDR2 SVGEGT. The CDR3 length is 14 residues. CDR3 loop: CASSFAGLAVEQYF. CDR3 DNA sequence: TGTGCCAGCAGTTTCGCGGGACTAGCTGTTGAGCAGTACTTC.

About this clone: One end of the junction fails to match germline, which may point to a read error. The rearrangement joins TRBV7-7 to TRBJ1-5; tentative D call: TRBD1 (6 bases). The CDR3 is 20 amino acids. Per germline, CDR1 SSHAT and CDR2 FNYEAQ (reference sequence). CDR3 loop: CASSSIPGHLGGISNQPQHF. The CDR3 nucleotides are TGTGCTAGCAGCTCCATACCGGGACACCTGGGGGGGATTAGCAATCAGCCCCAGCATTTT.

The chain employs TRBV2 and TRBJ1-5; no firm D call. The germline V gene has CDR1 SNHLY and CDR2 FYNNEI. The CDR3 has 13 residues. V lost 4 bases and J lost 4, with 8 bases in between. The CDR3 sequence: CASSGPVNQPQHF. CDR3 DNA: TGTGCCAGCAGTGGGCCAGTTAATCAGCCCCAGCATTTT.

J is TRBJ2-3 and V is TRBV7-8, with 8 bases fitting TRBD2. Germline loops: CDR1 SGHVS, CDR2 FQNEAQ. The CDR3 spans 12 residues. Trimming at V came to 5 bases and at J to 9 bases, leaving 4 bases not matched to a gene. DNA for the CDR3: TGTGCCAGCAGCCTGATAGCGGGAACGCAGTATTTT. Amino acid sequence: CASSLIAGTQYF. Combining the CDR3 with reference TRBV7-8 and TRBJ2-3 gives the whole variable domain GAGVSQSPRYKVAKRGQDVALRCDPISGHVSLFWYQQALGQGPEFLTYFQNEAQLDKSGLPSDRFFAERPEGSVSTLKIQRTQQEDSAVYLCASSLIAGTQYFGPGTRLTVL.

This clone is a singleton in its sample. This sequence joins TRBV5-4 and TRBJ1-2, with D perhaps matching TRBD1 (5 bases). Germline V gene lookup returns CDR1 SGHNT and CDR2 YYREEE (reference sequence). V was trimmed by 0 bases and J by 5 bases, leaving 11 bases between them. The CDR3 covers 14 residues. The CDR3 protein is CASSLDRSGYGYTF. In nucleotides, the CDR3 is TGTGCCAGCAGCTTGGATCGGTCAGGGTATGGCTACACCTTC.

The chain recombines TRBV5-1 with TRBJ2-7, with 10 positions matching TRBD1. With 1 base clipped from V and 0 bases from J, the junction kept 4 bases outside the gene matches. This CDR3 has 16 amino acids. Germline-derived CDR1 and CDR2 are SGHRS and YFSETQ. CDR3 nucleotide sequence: TGCGCCAGCAGCTTGACCGGGACAGGGGCCTCCTACGAGCAGTACTTC. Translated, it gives CASSLTGTGASYEQYF.

The CDR3 here is CASSLGLAGEVASYNEQFF. CDR3 nucleotide sequence: TGTGCCAGCAGCTTAGGCTTAGCGGGAGAAGTTGCCTCCTACAATGAGCAGTTCTTC. This rearrangement joins TRBV7-6 to TRBJ2-1; 9 positions match TRBD2. V dropped 1 base and J dropped 0; count of bases not matched to a gene: 10. Looked up from germline, CDR1 is SGHVS and CDR2 is FNYEAQ. The CDR3 length is 19 residues.

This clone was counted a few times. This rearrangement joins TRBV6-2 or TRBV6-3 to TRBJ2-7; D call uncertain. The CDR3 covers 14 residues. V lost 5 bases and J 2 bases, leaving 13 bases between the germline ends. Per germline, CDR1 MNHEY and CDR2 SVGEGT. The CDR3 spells CASSPRHKTYEQYF. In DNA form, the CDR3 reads TGTGCCAGCAGTCCCCGACACAAAACCTACGAGCAGTACTTC.

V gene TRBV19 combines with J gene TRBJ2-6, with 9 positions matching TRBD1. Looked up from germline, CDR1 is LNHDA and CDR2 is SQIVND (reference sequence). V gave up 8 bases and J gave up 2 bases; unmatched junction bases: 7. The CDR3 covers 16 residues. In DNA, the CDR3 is TGTGCCAGTGGGAGGACAGGGGATACTGGGGCCAACGTCCTGACTTTC. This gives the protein CASGRTGDTGANVLTF.

The CDR3 spells CASSFFSGTSGKNEQFF. CDR3 nucleotides: TGTGCCAGCAGTTTCTTCTCCGGGACTAGCGGGAAAAATGAGCAGTTCTTC. V usage is TRBV27 and J usage is TRBJ2-1; 13 bases map to TRBD2. V was pared by 3 bases and J by 7 bases, with 9 bases of the junction left unmatched. Germline V lookup: CDR1 MNHEY, CDR2 SMNVEV (reference sequence). This CDR3 is 17 amino acids long.

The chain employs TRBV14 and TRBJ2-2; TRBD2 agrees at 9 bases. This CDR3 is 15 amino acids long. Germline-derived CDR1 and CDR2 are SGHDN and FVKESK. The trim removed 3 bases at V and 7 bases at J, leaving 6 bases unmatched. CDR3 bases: TGTGCCAGCAGCCACCGGACTAGCGTTAACGGGGAGCTGTTTTTT. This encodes CASSHRTSVNGELFF.

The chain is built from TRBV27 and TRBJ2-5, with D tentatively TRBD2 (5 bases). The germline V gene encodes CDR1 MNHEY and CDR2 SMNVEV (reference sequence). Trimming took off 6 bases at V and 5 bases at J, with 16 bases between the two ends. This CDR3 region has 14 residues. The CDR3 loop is CASSPRRGRETQYF. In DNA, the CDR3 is TGTGCCAGCAGCCCCAGACGGGGTAGGGAGACCCAGTACTTC.

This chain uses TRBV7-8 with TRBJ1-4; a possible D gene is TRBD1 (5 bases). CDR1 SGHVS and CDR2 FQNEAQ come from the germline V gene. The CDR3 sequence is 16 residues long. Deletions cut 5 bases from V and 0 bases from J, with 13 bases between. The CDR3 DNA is TGTGCCAGCAGCAAAACGGGGGTTGCAACTAATGAAAAACTGTTTTTT. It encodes CASSKTGVATNEKLFF.

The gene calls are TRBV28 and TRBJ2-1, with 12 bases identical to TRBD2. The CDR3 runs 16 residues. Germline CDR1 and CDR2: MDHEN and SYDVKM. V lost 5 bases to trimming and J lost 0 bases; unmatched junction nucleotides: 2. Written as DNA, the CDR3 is TGTGCCAGCAGTGCGACTAGCGGGAGCTCCTACAATGAGCAGTTCTTC. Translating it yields CASSATSGSSYNEQFF.

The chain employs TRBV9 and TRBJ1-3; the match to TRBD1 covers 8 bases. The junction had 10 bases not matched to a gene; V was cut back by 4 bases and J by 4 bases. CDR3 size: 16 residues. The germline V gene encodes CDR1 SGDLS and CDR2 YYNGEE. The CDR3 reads CASSTTGQGAGNTIYF. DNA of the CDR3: TGTGCCAGCAGCACCACAGGACAGGGTGCGGGAAACACCATATATTTT.

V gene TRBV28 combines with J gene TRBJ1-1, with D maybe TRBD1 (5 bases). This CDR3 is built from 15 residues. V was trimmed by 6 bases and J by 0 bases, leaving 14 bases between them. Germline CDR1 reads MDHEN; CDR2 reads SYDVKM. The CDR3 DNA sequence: TGTGCCAGCAGGGGGCAGAAACCAGTGAACACTGAAGCTTTCTTT. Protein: CASRGQKPVNTEAFF.

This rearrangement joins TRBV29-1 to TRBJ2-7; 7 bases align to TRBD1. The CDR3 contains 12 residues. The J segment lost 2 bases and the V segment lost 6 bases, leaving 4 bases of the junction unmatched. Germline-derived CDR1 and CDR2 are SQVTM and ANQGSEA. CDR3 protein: CSVRQGAYEQYF. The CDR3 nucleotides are TGCAGCGTAAGACAGGGAGCCTACGAGCAGTACTTC.

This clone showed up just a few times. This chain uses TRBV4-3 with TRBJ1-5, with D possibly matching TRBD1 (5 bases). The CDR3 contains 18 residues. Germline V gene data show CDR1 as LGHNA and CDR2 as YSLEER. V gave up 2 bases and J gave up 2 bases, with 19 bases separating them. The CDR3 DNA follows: TGCGCCAGCAGCCAAATTTTTCGGGGAGGGGAAGGCAATCAGCCCCAGCATTTT. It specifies CASSQIFRGGEGNQPQHF.

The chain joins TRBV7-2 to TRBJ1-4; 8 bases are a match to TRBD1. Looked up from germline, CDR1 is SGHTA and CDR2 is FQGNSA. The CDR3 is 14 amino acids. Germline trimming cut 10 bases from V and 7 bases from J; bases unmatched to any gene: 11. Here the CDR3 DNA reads TGTGCCACCGGATCAGGGGGCGCCGGTGAAAAACTGTTTTTT. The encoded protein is CATGSGGAGEKLFF.

CDR3 nucleotide sequence: TGTGCTAGTGGTTTGGGAGCGGGAGGGGCTGAGCAGTTCTTC. It specifies CASGLGAGGAEQFF. The chain has TRBV12-5 and TRBJ2-1; 10 bases match TRBD2. This CDR3 spans 14 amino acids. Germline assignment: CDR1 LGHNT and CDR2 FRNRAP. J gave up 9 bases and V 1 base, and 3 bases lay outside the gene matches.

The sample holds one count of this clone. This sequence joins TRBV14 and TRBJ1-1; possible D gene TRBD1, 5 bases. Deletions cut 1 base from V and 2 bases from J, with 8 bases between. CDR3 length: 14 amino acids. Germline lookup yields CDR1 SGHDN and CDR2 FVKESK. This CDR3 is CASSQVWGNTEAFF. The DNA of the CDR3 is TGTGCCAGCAGCCAAGTGTGGGGCAACACTGAAGCTTTCTTT.

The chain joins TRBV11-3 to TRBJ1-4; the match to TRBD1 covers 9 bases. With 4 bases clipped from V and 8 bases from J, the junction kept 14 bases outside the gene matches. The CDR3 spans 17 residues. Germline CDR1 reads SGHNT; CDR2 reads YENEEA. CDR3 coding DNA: TGTGCCAGCAGCTCCCGGGACAGGGTCCGTTTATGCGAAAAACTGTTTTTT. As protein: CASSSRDRVRLCEKLFF.

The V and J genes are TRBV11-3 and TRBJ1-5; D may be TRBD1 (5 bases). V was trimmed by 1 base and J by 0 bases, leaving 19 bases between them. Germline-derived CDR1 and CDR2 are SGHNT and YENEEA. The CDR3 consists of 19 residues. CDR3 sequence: CASSLGRPPTVNSNQPQHF. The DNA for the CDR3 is TGTGCCAGCAGCTTAGGGAGACCGCCGACAGTGAATAGCAATCAGCCCCAGCATTTT.